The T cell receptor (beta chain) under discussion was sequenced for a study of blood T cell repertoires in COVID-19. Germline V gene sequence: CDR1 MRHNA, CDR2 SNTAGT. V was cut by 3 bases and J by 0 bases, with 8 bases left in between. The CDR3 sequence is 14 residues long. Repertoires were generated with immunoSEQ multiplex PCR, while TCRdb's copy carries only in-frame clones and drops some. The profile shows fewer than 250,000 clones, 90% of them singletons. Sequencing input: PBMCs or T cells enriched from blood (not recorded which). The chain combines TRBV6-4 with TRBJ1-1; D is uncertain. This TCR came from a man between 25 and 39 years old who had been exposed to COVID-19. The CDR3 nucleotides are TGTGCCAGCAGTGATAACAGATTGAACACTGAAGCTTTCTTT. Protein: CASSDNRLNTEAFF.